The clone carrying this TCR beta chain was detected a few times. The target antigen is unknown. CD45RO/CCR7/CD25/CD127/CD95/CD27 staining was used to isolate CD4+ naive, central memory, regulatory and stem cell-like memory cells by sorting. Germline V gene data show CDR1 as MNHEY and CDR2 as SVGAGI. The CDR3 runs 13 residues. V was shortened by 6 bases and J by 7 bases, with 15 bases between the two germline ends. Expressed TCRB transcripts got sequenced, as all isolated RNA was reverse transcribed. Sequencing used immunoSEQ multiplex PCR; TCRdb keeps in-frame clones, though not all of them. The sample includes fewer than 300,000 clones, roughly 20% seen only once; the top ten take less than 0.03%. The data belong to a study of beta chain features in type 1 diabetes. Notes on the study in general: Reads derived from cDNA could over-represent cells showing high TCR expression. Shorter TCRB CDR3s, moderately but significantly so, were found in Type 1 diabetes patients in all four CD4+ subsets.

This receptor was obtained from a woman in her thirties or forties with type 1 diabetes. J is TRBJ1-2 and V is TRBV6-5; D perhaps matches TRBD1 (6 bases). The sample consisted of naive CD4+ T cells from blood. The chain's CDR3 is CASRDTGTSGYTF. CDR3 bases: TGTGCCAGCAGGGACACCGGGACAAGTGGCTACACCTTC.